These 21 T cell receptor beta chains were all obtained from the same sample, sequenced in a study of blood T cell repertoires in COVID-19. Only in-frame clones appear in the TCRdb table, and some are missing; sequencing was by immunoSEQ multiplex PCR. The sample contains over 15,000 clones, roughly 89% of which appear only once. What was sequenced was peripheral blood. These receptor sequences come from an elderly woman with COVID-19, enrolled during active disease.

The chain is built from TRBV7-2 and TRBJ2-1, with 10 bases aligning to TRBD2. The germline V gene encodes CDR1 SGHTA and CDR2 FQGNSA. Trimming at V came to 6 bases and at J to 3 bases, leaving 5 bases not matched to a gene. The CDR3 runs to 15 residues. CDR3 residues: CASSRTSGYYNEQFF. The CDR3, as DNA: TGTGCCAGCAGTCGGACTAGCGGTTACTACAATGAGCAGTTCTTC.

The chain employs TRBV27 and TRBJ1-1; weak D call: TRBD1 (6 bases). The germline V gene encodes CDR1 MNHEY and CDR2 SMNVEV (reference sequence). The CDR3 runs to 15 residues. The germline V and J ends were trimmed by 6 bases and 1 base, with 15 bases remaining between them. In nucleotides, the CDR3 is TGTGCCAGCAGCAGTCAGGGGCATAAGAACACTGAAGCTTTCTTT. Protein sequence: CASSSQGHKNTEAFF.

The DNA for the CDR3 is TGCGCCAGCAGCCAAGCGGGAGTTTGGGATGAGCAGTTCTTC. This codes for CASSQAGVWDEQFF. The genes are TRBV4-1 and TRBJ2-1, with a weak D call TRBD2 (6 bases). V lost 1 base and J lost 8, with 12 bases in between. Germline V gene lookup returns CDR1 MGHRA and CDR2 YSYEKL. This CDR3 is 14 amino acids long.

This chain joins TRBV6-5 and TRBJ2-2; 8 nucleotides match TRBD1. V was pared by 6 bases and J by 3 bases, with 6 bases of the junction left unmatched. CDR1 MNHEY and CDR2 SVGAGI come from the germline V gene. The CDR3 is made up of 15 amino acids. In DNA, the CDR3 is TGTGCCAGCAGCCGGACAGGGTCCTACACCGGGGAGCTGTTTTTT. Translation: CASSRTGSYTGELFF.

In its sample, this clone was seen a few times. This rearrangement joins TRBV7-9 to TRBJ1-4; D possibly corresponds to TRBD1 (6 bases). The CDR3 contains 14 residues. Germline V gene lookup returns CDR1 SEHNR and CDR2 FQNEAQ (reference sequence). The V end was cut by 3 bases, the J end by 8 bases, with 13 bases between. CDR3 sequence reads: CASSLAGEGEKLFF. CDR3 nucleotides: TGTGCCAGCAGCTTGGCAGGGGAAGGGGAAAAACTGTTTTTT.

The chain uses TRBV19 and TRBJ1-2; perhaps TRBD1 as D (5 bases). CDR1 and CDR2 from the germline V gene are LNHDA and SQIVND (reference sequence). V lost 3 bases, J lost 4 bases, and 9 bases lay in between. This CDR3 is built from 13 residues. DNA for the CDR3: TGTGCCAGTAGTATTATGGGGGGCTATGGCTACACCTTC. Translation gives CASSIMGGYGYTF.

The CDR3 region has the DNA TGTGCCAGCAGCTTGCGGGAGGGCCGCGCCCAGTACTTC. This encodes CASSLREGRAQYF. The chain has TRBV7-2 and TRBJ2-5, with 9 bases fitting TRBD2. This CDR3 region has 13 residues. After removal of 3 bases from V and 9 bases from J, the junction contained 5 bases not matched to a gene. Germline CDR1 SGHTA, CDR2 FQGNSA.

This rearrangement joins TRBV18 to TRBJ1-2; D might be TRBD1 (5 bases). The length of the CDR3 is 16 residues. CDR1 KGHSH and CDR2 LQKENI come from the germline V gene. Trimming took off 2 bases at V and 4 bases at J, with 17 bases between the two ends. The CDR3 coding sequence is TGTGCCAGCTCACCAACTGGGGAGGCAGGGACCTATGGCTACACCTTC. Protein: CASSPTGEAGTYGYTF.

The V and J genes are TRBV19 and TRBJ1-2; 9 nucleotides match TRBD1. The CDR3 spans 14 residues. J lost 3 bases, V lost 9 bases, and 8 bases had no gene match. Germline V gene data show CDR1 as LNHDA and CDR2 as SQIVND (reference sequence). This CDR3 is CASTGTGFDYGYTF. For the CDR3, the DNA is TGTGCCAGCACCGGGACAGGGTTTGACTATGGCTACACCTTC.

The chain couples TRBV4-1 to TRBJ1-3, with TRBD1 as a possible D gene (5 bases). The CDR3 totals 19 residues. Germline CDR1 MGHRA, CDR2 YSYEKL. Trimming took off 0 bases at V and 7 bases at J, with 25 bases between the two ends. CDR3 nucleotides: TGCGCCAGCAGCCAAGATCTTCCTCTATTGCAGGGAGGCCGGAACACCATATATTTT. This sequence encodes CASSQDLPLLQGGRNTIYF.

This chain links TRBV2 with TRBJ1-6; possibly TRBD1 for D (5 bases). Trimming took 8 bases from V and 7 from J, leaving 12 bases between them. CDR1 and CDR2 (germline): SNHLY, FYNNEI. The CDR3 loop spans 13 amino acids. The CDR3 DNA reads as TGTGCCAGCGAGCCAGGGAGGAATTCACCCCTCCACTTT. Its translation is CASEPGRNSPLHF.

The chain links TRBV21-1 to TRBJ2-2; the DNA was not compared with TRBD1, the D call given in the table. TRBV21-1 is marked as a pseudogene. The CDR3 loop spans 16 amino acids. CDR3 residues: CASSKARTGETGELFF. For the CDR3, the DNA is TGTGCCAGCAGCAAAGCCCGGACAGGGGAAACCGGGGAGCTGTTTTTT.

The rearrangement uses TRBV5-1 and TRBJ1-6; D is unresolved. The CDR3 loop spans 13 amino acids. V lost 5 bases, J lost 7 bases, and 10 bases lay in between. The germline CDR1 and CDR2 sequences are SGHRS and YFSETQ. Here the CDR3 reads CASSLSGNSPLHF. As DNA, the CDR3 is TGCGCCAGCAGTCTCTCCGGGAATTCACCCCTCCACTTT.

The chain recombines TRBV2 with TRBJ2-7; D perhaps matches TRBD1 (6 bases). CDR1 SNHLY and CDR2 FYNNEI come from the germline V gene. Trimming stripped 2 bases from V and 4 bases from J, with 15 bases between. CDR3 length: 15 residues. In DNA, the CDR3 is TGTGCCAGCAGTGAAACGGAATTAGGGGGTTACGAGCAGTACTTC. Translated, it gives CASSETELGGYEQYF.

The chain employs TRBV10-3 and TRBJ1-1, with D unclear. V gave up 6 bases and J gave up 5 bases, with 19 bases separating them. Germline V gives CDR1 ENHRY, CDR2 SYGVKD. The CDR3 covers 15 residues. Here the CDR3 DNA reads TGTGCCATCAGGGGAGTCGGGTACCCGGGGACTGAAGCTTTCTTT. It translates to CAIRGVGYPGTEAFF.

In this sample, this clone turned up once. The rearrangement joins TRBV5-8 to TRBJ2-5; TRBD2 might be the D (6 bases). With 4 bases removed from V and 7 bases from J, the gap between germline ends came to 17 bases. This CDR3 has 14 amino acids. The germline V gene has CDR1 SGHTS and CDR2 YDEGEE. The CDR3 sequence: CASSPIGGFGTQYF. In DNA, the CDR3 is TGTGCCAGCAGCCCAATCGGGGGTTTTGGGACCCAGTACTTC.

The chain recombines TRBV4-1 with TRBJ1-6, with D unresolved. The length of the CDR3 is 14 residues. Germline CDR1 MGHRA, CDR2 YSYEKL. Trimming left V 3 bases short and J 7 bases short, with 10 bases between. The CDR3: CASSQEGWNSPLHF. In nucleotides, the CDR3 is TGCGCCAGCAGCCAGGAGGGTTGGAATTCACCCCTCCACTTT.

V is TRBV27 and J is TRBJ2-5, with 8 positions matching TRBD1. This CDR3 is 13 amino acids long. Germline V gene sequence: CDR1 MNHEY, CDR2 SMNVEV (reference sequence). V trimming: 8 bases; J trimming: 5 bases; junction bases outside the gene matches: 7. This CDR3 reads CASRTGTGETQYF. CDR3 DNA: TGTGCCAGCCGGACAGGGACGGGGGAGACCCAGTACTTC.

V and J are TRBV5-4 and TRBJ2-7, with 8 bases fitting TRBD2. Germline assignment: CDR1 SGHNT and CDR2 YYREEE (reference sequence). Unmatched junction bases numbered 7, after V lost 4 bases and J lost 1 base. This CDR3 has 15 residues. The CDR3 sequence is CASSSTSGFSYEQYF. The CDR3 DNA follows: TGTGCCAGCAGCAGTACTAGCGGCTTTTCCTACGAGCAGTACTTC.

The chain carries TRBV10-1 and TRBJ2-2, with unresolved D. The CDR3 covers 12 residues. Germline V lookup: CDR1 WNHNN, CDR2 SYGVQD (reference sequence). Trimming took off 3 bases at V and 6 bases at J, with 5 bases between the two ends. The CDR3 sequence is CASSEQSGELFF. The CDR3 nucleotides read TGCGCCAGCAGTGAACAATCCGGGGAGCTGTTTTTT.

The chain recombines TRBV29-1 with TRBJ2-7, with TRBD2 matching 8 bases. Germline CDR1 reads SQVTM; CDR2 reads ANQGSEA. Trimming at V came to 6 bases and at J to 1 base, leaving 2 bases not matched to a gene. The CDR3 runs 12 residues. CDR3 DNA sequence: TGCAGCGTCGGGGGGGGATCCTACGAGCAGTACTTC. Translation: CSVGGGSYEQYF.